The clone carrying this T cell receptor (beta chain) was seen a handful of times. Its antigen remains unidentified. The entry originates in a study of shared clonotypes between healthy human individuals. Overall study context: Contributing individuals were a couple of females and a few males aged 18 to 49. Whole-study findings and limits: What rarefaction showed was incomplete sorted-subset sequencing despite large depth. Memory subsets generally showed smaller estimated richness than naive subsets did. It was only blood that was sampled, and tissue repertoires likely differ.

Germline-derived CDR1 and CDR2 are SGHRS and YFSETQ. V lost 5 bases, J lost 2 bases, and 4 bases stayed unmatched. The CDR3 is 15 residues long. Only in-frame clones appear in the TCRdb table, and some are missing; sequencing was by immunoSEQ multiplex PCR. The sample has some 1 million clones; 75% are singletons. The material sequenced was memory CD4+ T cells sorted from blood. Described subset: CD45RA-negative fraction. The origin of this receptor is a man aged 18 to 29 in good health. The chain combines TRBV5-1 with TRBJ1-5; TRBD1 matches 10 bases. In nucleotides, the CDR3 is TGCGCCAGCAGATTTGGGACAGGGGGCAATCAGCCCCAGCATTTT. Its protein is CASRFGTGGNQPQHF.